The T cell receptor beta chain under discussion was sequenced for a study of spatial heterogeneity in lung cancer. Study-wide context: Sequencing of follow-up PBMC samples took place when they were available, at a median of approximately two years after resection. Alpha-chain sequences were consistently detected in smaller numbers than beta-chain sequences.

Study outcomes and limitations: Resection blood, more than follow-up blood, showed ubiquitous expanded tumor TCRs.

Time point described: blood at routine non-recurrence follow-up after resection. Via MiXCR, TCRdb re-called the 5' RACE reads, giving one row per CDR3 protein. The sample holds over 45,000 distinct CDR3 sequences, about 11% seen once. This clonotype was seen at least ten times. The target antigen is unknown. The material was PBMCs, obtained at follow-up. This TCR derives from a male donor with early-stage non-small cell lung cancer.

This chain's CDR3 is CASSPFSGAGNTIYF. Written as DNA, the CDR3 is TGTGCCAGCAGCCCCTTTTCGGGCGCTGGAAACACCATATATTTT. The rearrangement uses TRBV7-2 and TRBJ1-3; no clear D gene. Trimming stripped 5 bases from V and 2 bases from J, with 13 bases between. CDR3 length equals 15 residues. CDR1 SGHTA and CDR2 FQGNSA come from the germline V gene.